This T cell receptor beta chain was captured in a study of regulatory T cells in long-lasting Graves disease. Study details: The term persistent Graves' disease signified upward of 5 years on antithyroid drugs with positive TSH receptor antibodies.

HTBI primers from iRepertoire and Arm-PCR of CDR3 regions yielded the TCR beta libraries. Each CDR3 protein gets one entry after TCRdb re-called the multiplex PCR reads with MiXCR. The sample includes about 660,000 distinct CDR3 sequences, around 30% seen only once; the top ten take 35% to 55%. The germline V gene encodes CDR1 MDHEN and CDR2 SYDVKM. The ends were cut back, 3 bases at V and 6 bases at J, with 11 bases in the middle. The CDR3 has 13 amino acids. The time point denotes: persistent/refractory GD, antithyroid drugs over 5 years with positive TRAb. With RNA extracted from PBMCs as input, the TCR library was made. Diagnosing Graves' disease relied on the American Thyroid Association guidelines. In the case of this clonotype: No antigen is known for it.

Study outcomes and limitations: Persistent disease samples used TRBV28, TRBJ1-2 and TRBJ2-5 preferentially.

The V gene is TRBV28, the J gene TRBJ1-1, with D maybe TRBD1 (5 bases). This sequence originates from a female donor with Graves disease. Material: peripheral blood mononuclear cells (PBMCs), obtained when the disease was refractory, from a patient treated with antithyroid drugs. The CDR3 DNA sequence: TGTGCCAGCAGTTTCCAGGGTTTACCTGAAGCTTTCTTT. Its protein is CASSFQGLPEAFF. Complete variable domain (other parts from reference TRBV28 and TRBJ1-1): DVKVTQSSRYLVKRTGEKVFLECVQDMDHENMFWYRQDPGLGLRLIYFSYDVKMKEKGDIPEGYSVSREKKERFSLILESASTNQTSMYLCASSFQGLPEAFFGQGTRLTVV.